Listed below are T cell receptor beta chains from one sample, sequenced in a study of vaccination and CD4 T cells after COVID-19. MiXCR was run by TCRdb on the PCR reads, yielding one entry per CDR3 protein. The table shows approximately 9,300 distinct CDR3 sequences, with roughly 34% occurring only once. These TCRs are of unknown antigen specificity. Sequencing used CD4+ T cells from blood, cultured in vitro. The receptors were gathered from a human donor who had recovered from COVID-19. Both conserved end residues are part of each CDR3. A D gene is named only where the DNA matches it firmly. The size field is filled for only some rows; it gives once, few, many or a size class.

NA	TRBV5-4	TRBJ2-5	TRBD1	CASSPIQGEGETQYF	TGTGCCAGCAGCCCTATACAGGGGGAAGGCGAGACCCAGTACTTC
NA	TRBV10-3	TRBJ2-7	NA	CAISEPRRLNYEQYF	TGTGCCATCAGTGAGCCTCGACGCTTGAACTACGAGCAGTACTTC
NA	TRBV27	TRBJ1-2	NA	CASSFRSPGGYTF	TGTGCCAGCAGTTTCAGGAGTCCGGGAGGCTACACCTTC
few	TRBV7-9	TRBJ2-2	NA	CASSLGAVNTGELFF	TGTGCCAGCAGCTTAGGGGCAGTGAACACCGGGGAGCTGTTTTTT
NA	TRBV6-1	TRBJ2-2	NA	CASSESVLRAGELFF	TGTGCCAGCAGTGAGTCGGTATTAAGGGCCGGGGAGCTGTTTTTT
few	TRBV23-1	TRBJ1-5	NA	CATGLGQTFDSNQPQHF	TGCGCCACGGGGCTGGGGCAGACCTTTGATAGCAATCAGCCCCAGCATTTT
few	TRBV6-1	TRBJ2-3	TRBD2	CASFSGGAGTDTQYF	TGTGCCAGCTTTAGCGGGGGGGCCGGGACAGATACGCAGTATTTT
NA	TRBV21-1	TRBJ1-5	NA	CAGSKVRGSGVQPQHF	TGTGCCGGCAGCAAAGTAAGGGGCAGTGGGGTGCAGCCCCAGCATTTT
few	TRBV6-1	TRBJ1-5	NA	CASSAAFGGNQPQHF	TGTGCCAGCAGTGCCGCTTTCGGAGGGAATCAGCCCCAGCATTTT
NA	TRBV30	TRBJ2-4	TRBD2	CAWRKRGRNIQYF	TGTGCCTGGAGGAAGCGGGGGCGAAACATTCAGTACTTC
NA	TRBV30	TRBJ1-4	TRBD1	CAVRSGQGNEKLFF	TGTGCCGTCCGATCGGGACAGGGCAATGAAAAACTGTTTTTT
NA	TRBV12-3/TRBV12-4	TRBJ2-1	NA	CASSFWGNEQFF	TGTGCCAGCAGTTTCTGGGGTAATGAGCAGTTCTTC
NA	TRBV15	TRBJ1-2	NA	CATSRVPDGGPNYGYTF	TGTGCCACCAGCAGGGTCCCGGACGGAGGACCTAACTATGGCTACACCTTC
NA	TRBV20-1	TRBJ2-1	TRBD2	CSAEPGGSYNEQFF	TGCAGTGCCGAGCCGGGGGGCTCCTACAATGAGCAGTTCTTC
few	TRBV20-1	TRBJ1-2	TRBD1	CSAKTGGTNYGYTF	TGCAGTGCTAAGACAGGGGGTACTAACTATGGCTACACCTTC
NA	TRBV7-2	TRBJ2-3	NA	CASSFSRDTDTQYF	TGTGCCAGCAGCTTTTCCAGAGACACAGATACGCAGTATTTT
few	TRBV24-1	TRBJ2-1	TRBD2	CATSASPGTSGGVYNEQFF	TGTGCCACCAGTGCCAGCCCTGGGACTAGCGGGGGGGTTTACAATGAGCAGTTCTTC
NA	TRBV18	TRBJ2-5	TRBD2	CASSPAPSGSQETQYF	TGTGCCAGCTCACCAGCCCCTAGCGGCTCCCAAGAGACCCAGTACTTC
NA	TRBV6-4	TRBJ2-7	NA	CASSEYAGPTYEQYF	TGTGCCAGCAGTGAGTACGCAGGACCAACCTACGAGCAGTACTTC
NA	TRBV20-1	TRBJ1-1	NA	CSAQKNTEAFF	TGCAGTGCCCAAAAGAACACTGAAGCTTTCTTT
few	TRBV7-2	TRBJ2-3	NA	CASTIEGPTGKRWGAGSSTDTQYF	TGTGCCAGCACCATAGAGGGACCGACAGGGAAGCGATGGGGGGCGGGATCTAGCACAGATACGCAGTATTTT
few	TRBV20-1	TRBJ1-5	NA	CSASTMEFNQPQHF	TGCAGTGCTAGCACTATGGAATTCAATCAGCCCCAGCATTTT
NA	TRBV29-1	TRBJ2-3	NA	CSVVGQAGDTQYF	TGCAGCGTTGTGGGGCAGGCTGGAGATACGCAGTATTTT
NA	TRBV10-3	TRBJ2-2	TRBD2	CAIKRTSGVFAGELFF	TGTGCCATCAAGAGGACTAGCGGGGTGTTTGCAGGGGAGCTGTTTTTT
few	TRBV7-8	TRBJ1-6	NA	CASSSTTKDNSPLHF	TGTGCCAGCAGCTCTACAACCAAGGATAATTCACCCCTCCACTTT
NA	TRBV5-1	TRBJ1-5	NA	CASSREGGPNQPQHF	TGCGCCAGCAGCCGGGAGGGGGGTCCGAATCAGCCCCAGCATTTT
NA	TRBV5-5	TRBJ1-2	NA	CASSLDRVGGYTF	TGTGCCAGCAGCTTGGACAGGGTTGGTGGCTACACCTTC
NA	TRBV7-9	TRBJ1-1	NA	CASSILGAVNTEAFF	TGTGCCAGCAGCATTTTGGGGGCAGTGAACACTGAAGCTTTCTTT
NA	TRBV19	TRBJ1-3	NA	CASSIGVLVSGNTIYF	TGTGCCAGTAGTATTGGGGTCTTAGTCTCTGGAAACACCATATATTTT
NA	TRBV12-5	TRBJ1-2	NA	CASGLVSQGYGYTF	TGTGCTAGTGGTTTGGTATCCCAGGGCTATGGCTACACCTTC
NA	TRBV7-2	TRBJ2-3	NA	CASSFRDRRTDTQYF	TGTGCCAGCAGCTTCCGGGACCGTCGCACAGATACGCAGTATTTT